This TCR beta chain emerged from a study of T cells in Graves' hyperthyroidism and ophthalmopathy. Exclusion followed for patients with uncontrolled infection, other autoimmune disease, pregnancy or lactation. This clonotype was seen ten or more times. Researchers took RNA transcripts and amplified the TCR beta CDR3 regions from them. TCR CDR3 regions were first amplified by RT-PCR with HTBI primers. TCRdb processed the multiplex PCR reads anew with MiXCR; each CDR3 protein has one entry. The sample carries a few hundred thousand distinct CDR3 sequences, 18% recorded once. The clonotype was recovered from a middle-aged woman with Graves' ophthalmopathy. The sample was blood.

CDR3 in amino acids: CASSAHSGDPYEQYF. The CDR3 DNA sequence: TGTGCCAGCAGTGCCCATAGCGGAGACCCATACGAGCAGTACTTC. The J gene is TRBJ2-7, the V gene TRBV27; tentative D call: TRBD2 (6 bases). The germline V and J ends were trimmed by 5 bases and 4 bases, with 18 bases remaining between them. Germline loops: CDR1 MNHEY, CDR2 SMNVEV (reference sequence). The CDR3 is 15 amino acids.